The rows below give T cell receptor beta chains drawn from one sample of a study of CD8 T cells in Susac syndrome. TCRdb analysed the immunoSEQ multiplex PCR reads with MiXCR anew, one entry per CDR3 protein. The sample has roughly 200,000 distinct CDR3 sequences; around 94% are singletons. Sample: CD4+ T cells from PBMCs. The receptors were sampled from a human donor with Susac syndrome. Both conserved end residues are part of each CDR3. D genes are given only for firm matches. Only some rows state a clone size, as once, few, many or a class for expanded clones.

>TRBD1|15|TRBJ2-7|-|TRBV7-2
TGTGCCAGCAGCTACAGCCGACAGGGGCCCTACGAGCAGTACTTC
CASSYSRQGPYEQYF
>-|13|TRBJ1-1|-|TRBV29-1
TGCAGCGTTGTAGCCCTCTTGAACACTGAAGCTTTCTTT
CSVVALLNTEAFF
>-|11|TRBJ1-1|once|TRBV12-3/TRBV12-4
TGTGCCAGCAGTTTAGGAGCTGAAGCTTTCTTT
CASSLGAEAFF
>-|16|TRBJ2-3|-|TRBV6-2/TRBV6-3
TGTGCCAGCAGTTACTTTGGTGGTCCCAACACAGATACGCAGTATTTT
CASSYFGGPNTDTQYF
>-|15|TRBJ1-4|once|TRBV4-1
TGCGCCAGCAGCAAGGGCCGTGCAACTAATGAAAAACTGTTTTTT
CASSKGRATNEKLFF
>-|14|TRBJ2-5|-|TRBV18
TGTGCCAGCTCACCACGGAGGGGAAGGGAGACCCAGTACTTC
CASSPRRGRETQYF
>-|14|TRBJ1-2|-|TRBV29-1
TGCAGCGTACCGGGACGGACAACTCAGTATGGCTACACCTTC
CSVPGRTTQYGYTF
>-|15|TRBJ1-1|-|TRBV7-2
TGTGCCAGCAGCTTCTCCGCGGCAGAGGGATATGAAGCTTTCTTT
CASSFSAAEGYEAFF
>-|13|TRBJ1-1|once|TRBV12-3/TRBV12-4
TGTGCCAGCAGTTTAGCGCTCGGGTCTTTAGCTTTCTTT
CASSLALGSLAFF
>-|12|TRBJ2-3|few|TRBV20-1
TGCAGTGCTAGCGGGAGCACAGATACGCAGTATTTT
CSASGSTDTQYF
>-|12|TRBJ2-1|once|TRBV18
TGTGCCAGCTCACCACCCAGCAGCGAGCAGTTCTTC
CASSPPSSEQFF
>-|17|TRBJ2-2|-|TRBV5-1
TGCGCCAGCAGCTTGGCAGTCTACGCGGGGTACACCGGGGAGCTGTTTTTT
CASSLAVYAGYTGELFF
>-|14|TRBJ1-1|-|TRBV19
TGTGCCAGTAGGAGGGCAGAGATCAACACTGAAGCTTTCTTT
CASRRAEINTEAFF
>-|13|TRBJ1-1|-|TRBV18
TGTGCCAGCTCCAAGACAGAGAACACTGAAGCTTTCTTT
CASSKTENTEAFF
>-|17|TRBJ2-1|-|TRBV3-1
TGTGCCAGCAGCCAAGAGGTGCGAATAAGCTCCTACAATGAGCAGTTCTTC
CASSQEVRISSYNEQFF
>-|13|TRBJ2-5|-|TRBV30
TGTGCCTGGAGTACCCGACCAGCCCGGACCCAGTACTTC
CAWSTRPARTQYF
>TRBD2|15|TRBJ2-1|-|TRBV2
TGTGCCAGCACCTCTGAGGCGGGAGGGATAAATGAGCAGTTCTTC
CASTSEAGGINEQFF
>TRBD1|13|TRBJ2-2|-|TRBV28
TGTGCCAGCGACAGGGTGAATCACGGGGAGCTGTTTTTT
CASDRVNHGELFF
>TRBD2|15|TRBJ2-7|-|TRBV11-2
TGTGCCAGCAGCGAAACTAGCGGGAGAAGGAACGAGCAGTACTTC
CASSETSGRRNEQYF
>TRBD1|13|TRBJ2-1|-|TRBV2
TGTGCCAGCAGTTATGCTAGGGGGCGGGAGCAGTTCTTC
CASSYARGREQFF
>-|13|TRBJ1-5|once|TRBV29-1
TGCAGCGTCGCGGACAGTAGCAATCAGCCCCAGCATTTT
CSVADSSNQPQHF
>TRBD1|14|TRBJ1-1|-|TRBV16
TGTGCCAGCAGCCGAGACAGGGGGCGGACTGAAGCTTTCTTT
CASSRDRGRTEAFF
>-|13|TRBJ2-3|-|TRBV30
TGTGCCTGGAGTGTTGATAGGCCAGATACGCAGTATTTT
CAWSVDRPDTQYF
>-|13|TRBJ1-2|-|TRBV12-3/TRBV12-4
TGTGCCAGCATCACCCAGGACGGCTATGGCTACACCTTC
CASITQDGYGYTF
>TRBD2|16|TRBJ2-1|-|TRBV28
TGTGCCAGCAGTGTATATAGCGGGATGGCGGCTAATGAGCAGTTCTTC
CASSVYSGMAANEQFF
>-|13|TRBJ2-3|-|TRBV5-4
TGTGCCAGCAGCCAAAGGACGACAGATACGCAGTATTTT
CASSQRTTDTQYF
>-|13|TRBJ1-1|-|TRBV5-6
TGTGCCAGCAGCTTGTATGTTGTGAATGAAGCTTTCTTT
CASSLYVVNEAFF
>-|14|TRBJ2-7|-|TRBV12-3/TRBV12-4
TGTGCCAGCAGACCCCTAGGATACGGCTACGAGCAGTACTTC
CASRPLGYGYEQYF
>TRBD2|17|TRBJ2-5|-|TRBV3-1
TGTGCCAGCAGCCAAGATATGAGCGGGGGTCGACGAGAGACCCAGTACTTC
CASSQDMSGGRRETQYF